The clone carrying this T cell receptor beta chain was seen only a few times. No antigen is known for it. At the Johns Hopkins FTIC core, DNA taken from cultured CD4+ T cells was sequenced by way of the Oncomine TCR Beta short-read assay. Cultured CD4+ T cells yielded the extracted genomic DNA. TCRdb re-called the PCR reads with MiXCR, one entry per CDR3 protein. The data show around 6,400 distinct CDR3 sequences, 35% seen once. The treatment: approximately 11-day PBMC culture with coronavirus spike peptide pools or control peptides (ViraFEST assay). Prior to the COVID-19 pandemic (2011-2018), the unexposed donor's CD4+ T cells were collected. ViraFEST stimulated the growth of antigen-specific T cells using peptide pools and subsequently profiled their TCRs by sequencing. CDR3 length equals 15 residues. V shed 1 base and J shed 6 bases, with 18 bases lying between them. CDR1 is DFQATT and CDR2 is SNEGSKA in the germline V gene (reference sequence).

The sample is drawn from a study of vaccination and CD4 T cells after COVID-19. Overall study context: Sampling that followed vaccination took place a median approximately 70 days after dose two, within a range of 14 to 241. Cells received overlapping spike peptides from SARS-CoV-2, HCoV-NL63, HCoV-OC43 and HCoV-229E as stimulation.

This chain links TRBV20-1 with TRBJ1-1; D possibly corresponds to TRBD1 (5 bases). The receptor was isolated from a human donor in good health. The sample comprised CD4+ T cells from blood, cultured in vitro. CDR3 nucleotide sequence: TGCAGTGCTAGAGGTGATGCAGGGCGAAGGTCTGAAGCTTTCTTT. Protein: CSARGDAGRRSEAFF.